This entry concerns a single TCR beta chain. V was pared by 4 bases and J by 5 bases, with 11 bases between. The CDR3 contains 13 residues. Germline CDR1 reads SQVTM; CDR2 reads ANQGSEA. The assay was immunoSEQ multiplex PCR, and TCRdb's table has in-frame clones only and misses some. Altogether more than 100,000 clones are present, around 88% being singletons, with the ten largest covering roughly 19%. This entry belongs to a study of control samples from healthy donors and cancer patients. This receptor was identified in a man aged 55 to 70 with lung cancer. Sequencing was carried out using PBMCs. This chain uses TRBV29-1 with TRBJ1-4, with D perhaps TRBD1 (5 bases). The CDR3 region is CSVADRINEKLFF. The DNA for the CDR3 is TGCAGCGTTGCAGACAGAATCAATGAAAAACTGTTTTTT.